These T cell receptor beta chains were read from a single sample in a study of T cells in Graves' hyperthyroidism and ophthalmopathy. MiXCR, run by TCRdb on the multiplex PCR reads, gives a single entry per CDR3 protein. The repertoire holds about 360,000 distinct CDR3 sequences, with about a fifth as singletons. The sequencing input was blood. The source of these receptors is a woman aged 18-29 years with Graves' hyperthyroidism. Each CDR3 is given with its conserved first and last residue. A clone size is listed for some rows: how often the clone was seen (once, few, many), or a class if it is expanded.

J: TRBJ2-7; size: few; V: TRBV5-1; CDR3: CASSLGSGGSWEQYF
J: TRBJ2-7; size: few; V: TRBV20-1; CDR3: CSARRGGNLYEQYF
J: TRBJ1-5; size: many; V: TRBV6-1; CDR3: CASSERVRQPQHF
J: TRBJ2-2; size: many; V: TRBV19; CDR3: CASSIQQSTNGELFF
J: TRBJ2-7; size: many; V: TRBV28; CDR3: CASTRPRQTYGQYF
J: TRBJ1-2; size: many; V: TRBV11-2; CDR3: CASSSTGGKEDGYTF
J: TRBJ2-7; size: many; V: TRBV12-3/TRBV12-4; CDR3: CASSSDGSSYEQYF
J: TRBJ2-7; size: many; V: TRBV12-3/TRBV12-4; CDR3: CASSFRGRSGYEQYF
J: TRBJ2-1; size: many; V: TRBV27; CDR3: CASSLPPGKAYNEQFF
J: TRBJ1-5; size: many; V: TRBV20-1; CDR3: CSARPSVDSGYSNQPQHF
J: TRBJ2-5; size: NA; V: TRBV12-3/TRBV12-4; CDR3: CASSPSSGGVETQYF
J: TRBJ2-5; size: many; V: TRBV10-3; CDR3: CAISESTETQYF
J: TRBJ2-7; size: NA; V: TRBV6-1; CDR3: CASSVGDLKRAYEQYF
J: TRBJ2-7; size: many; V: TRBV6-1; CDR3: CASSELVRKVGEQYF
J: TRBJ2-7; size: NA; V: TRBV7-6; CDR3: CASSSQGKYYEQYF
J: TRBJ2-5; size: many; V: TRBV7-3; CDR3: CASSSDGETQYF
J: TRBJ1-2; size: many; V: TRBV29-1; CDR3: CSVLPIGGQKFYGYTF
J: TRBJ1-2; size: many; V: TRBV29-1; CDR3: CSVVGQGYGYTF
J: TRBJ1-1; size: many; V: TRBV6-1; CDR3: CASSEKGVLLKTEAFF
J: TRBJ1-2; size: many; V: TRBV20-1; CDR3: CSARDYGGYGHTF
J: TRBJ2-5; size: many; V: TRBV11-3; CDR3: CASSLFGQAETQYF
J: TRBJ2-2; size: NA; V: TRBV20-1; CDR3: CSAEQGVTTGELCF
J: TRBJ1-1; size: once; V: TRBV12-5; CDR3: CASGLPETEAFF
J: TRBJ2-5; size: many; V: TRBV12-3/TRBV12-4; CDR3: CASSAALETQYF
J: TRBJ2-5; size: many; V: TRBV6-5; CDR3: CASSWGAGGRETQYF
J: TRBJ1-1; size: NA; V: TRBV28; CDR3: CASRFRVWGTEAFF
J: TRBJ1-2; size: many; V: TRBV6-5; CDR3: CASRPTTSGGYTF
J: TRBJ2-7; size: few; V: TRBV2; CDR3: CASTEGLPPRQYF
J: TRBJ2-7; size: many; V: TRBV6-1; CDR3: CASSWTSGSYEQYF
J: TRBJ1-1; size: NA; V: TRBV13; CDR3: CASSSSGGITEAFF
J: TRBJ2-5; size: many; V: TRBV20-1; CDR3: CSAIWASGGQETQYF
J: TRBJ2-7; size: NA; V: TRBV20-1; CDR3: CSAVRTSGGYEQYF
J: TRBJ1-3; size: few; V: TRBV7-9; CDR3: CASSLLANTIYF
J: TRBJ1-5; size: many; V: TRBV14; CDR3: CASSAGPQHF
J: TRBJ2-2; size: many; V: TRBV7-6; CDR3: CASSLPGRDAGELFF
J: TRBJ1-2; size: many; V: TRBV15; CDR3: CATSPRQRPVYGYTF
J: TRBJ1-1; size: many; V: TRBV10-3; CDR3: CAMGIGTEAFF
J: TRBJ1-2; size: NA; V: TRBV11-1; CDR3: CASSPRDGNYGYTF
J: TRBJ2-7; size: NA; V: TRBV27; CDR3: CASGGDPVEQYF
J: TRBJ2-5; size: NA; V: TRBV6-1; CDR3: CASPPLRRMGETQYF
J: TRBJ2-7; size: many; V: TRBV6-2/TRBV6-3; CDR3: CASTSMGYEQYF
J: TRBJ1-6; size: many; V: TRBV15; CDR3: CATSRVRGVDSPLHF
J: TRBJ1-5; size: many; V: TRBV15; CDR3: CATSRGQNQPQHF
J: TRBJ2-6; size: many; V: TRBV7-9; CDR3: CASSPTISGANVLTF
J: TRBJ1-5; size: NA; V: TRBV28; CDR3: CASSLYVFWPRSNQPQHF
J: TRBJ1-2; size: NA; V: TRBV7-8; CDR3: CASSLGVGFRGYTF
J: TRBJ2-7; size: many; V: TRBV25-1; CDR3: CPTRNYYEQYF
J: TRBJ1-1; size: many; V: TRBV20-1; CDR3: CSAPNRAGNTEAFF
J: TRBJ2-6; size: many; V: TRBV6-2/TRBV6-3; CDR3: CASLGTGTGGPNSGANVLTF
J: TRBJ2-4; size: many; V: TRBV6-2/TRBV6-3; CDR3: CASGQTVGKNIQYF
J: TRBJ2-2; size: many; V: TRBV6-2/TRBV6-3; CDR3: CASSRTGASGELFF
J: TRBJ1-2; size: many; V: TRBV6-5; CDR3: CASSYTGTGRGYGYTF